Presented here are 17 T cell receptor beta chains from one specimen sequenced in a study of blood T cell repertoires in COVID-19. Assay: immunoSEQ multiplex PCR; the TCRdb copy retains only in-frame clones and omits some. The sample carries approximately 90,000 clones, roughly 88% recorded once. The sample was peripheral blood. The receptors were sampled from a man aged 55 to 70 with acute or convalescent COVID-19.

The CDR3 sequence is CASSRKAGGVTDTQYF. In DNA, the CDR3 is TGTGCCAGCAGCCGTAAAGCGGGGGGGGTAACAGATACGCAGTATTTT. The rearrangement joins TRBV13 to TRBJ2-3, with TRBD2 identical over 10 bases. The germline V gene has CDR1 PRHDT and CDR2 FYEKMQ (reference sequence). The CDR3 has 16 residues. Unmatched junction bases numbered 8, after V lost 5 bases and J lost 3 bases.

The gene calls are TRBV21-1 and TRBJ2-1; TRBD1, the table's D call, was not compared with the DNA. TRBV21-1 is designated a pseudogene. This CDR3 contains 17 residues. The CDR3 sequence: CASSKARRTGGENEQFF. The CDR3 DNA sequence: TGTGCCAGCAGCAAAGCGCGAAGGACAGGGGGCGAAAATGAGCAGTTCTTC.

The chain carries TRBV2 and TRBJ1-2, with 9 nucleotides matching TRBD1. The CDR3 spans 14 residues. Germline V CDR1 and CDR2: SNHLY, FYNNEI. The V gene end was trimmed by 4 bases and the J gene end by 6 bases; junction bases not matched to a gene: 6. CDR3 in amino acids: CASSGTGVWDGYTF. CDR3 bases: TGTGCCAGCAGTGGGACAGGGGTATGGGATGGCTACACCTTC.

This clone was seen only a few times. This chain connects TRBV19 to TRBJ1-2; 7 positions match TRBD1. The V segment lost 7 bases and the J segment 7 bases; nucleotides outside the gene matches: 12. CDR1 is LNHDA, CDR2 SQIVND, per germline (reference sequence). This CDR3 spans 14 amino acids. The CDR3 DNA is TGTGCCAGTATCCCCTCAGACAGGGCGGCTGGCTACACCTTC. It translates to CASIPSDRAAGYTF.

V gene TRBV7-8 combines with J gene TRBJ2-3, with TRBD2 matching 8 bases. CDR1 is SGHVS, CDR2 FQNEAQ, per germline. V lost 3 bases, J lost 4 bases, and 9 bases stayed unmatched. The CDR3 covers 16 residues. The CDR3 sequence is CASSLGRSGGPDTQYF. The CDR3 nucleotides are TGTGCCAGCAGCTTGGGACGATCGGGGGGGCCAGATACGCAGTATTTT.

This chain uses TRBV5-1 with TRBJ1-6; D call uncertain. Looked up from germline, CDR1 is SGHRS and CDR2 is YFSETQ. This CDR3 is 14 amino acids long. V was cut by 4 bases and J by 8 bases, with 13 bases left in between. CDR3 sequence: CASSLRGRDSPLHF. The CDR3 DNA follows: TGCGCCAGCAGCCTACGAGGGCGGGATTCACCCCTCCACTTT.

This clone was picked up one time. The rearrangement joins TRBV16 to TRBJ1-1; 11 bases map to TRBD1. V was clipped by 4 bases and J by 3 bases; unmatched bases: 4. The CDR3 is 15 residues long. CDR1 is KGHSY and CDR2 is FQNENV in the germline V gene. CDR3 sequence: CASSPRTGGYTEAFF. DNA for the CDR3: TGTGCCAGCAGCCCCAGGACAGGGGGCTACACTGAAGCTTTCTTT.

The chain uses TRBV7-6 and TRBJ2-1; D is ambiguous. The CDR3 length is 15 residues. Germline V gene sequence: CDR1 SGHVS, CDR2 FNYEAQ. With 5 bases removed from V and 0 bases from J, the gap between germline ends came to 11 bases. CDR3 in DNA: TGTGCCAGCAGCCCGCAGTCGGGCTCCTACAATGAGCAGTTCTTC. Translation gives CASSPQSGSYNEQFF.

The J gene is TRBJ2-6, the V gene TRBV27, with D tentatively TRBD1 (5 bases). CDR1 is MNHEY and CDR2 is SMNVEV in the germline V gene (reference sequence). The germline V and J ends were trimmed by 2 bases and 4 bases, with 9 bases remaining between them. The CDR3 consists of 15 residues. This CDR3 is CASSLRGAGANVLTF. The CDR3 DNA reads TGTGCCAGCAGTTTAAGGGGTGCCGGGGCCAACGTCCTGACTTTC.

This clone is a singleton in its sample. The chain combines TRBV6-5 with TRBJ2-7; the match to TRBD1 covers 8 bases. After removal of 6 bases from V and 1 base from J, the junction contained 5 bases not matched to a gene. The CDR3 runs 14 residues. Germline CDR1 is MNHEY and CDR2 is SVGAGI. CDR3 nucleotides: TGTGCCAGCAGCTACACAGGGGGTTCCTACGAGCAGTACTTC. It specifies CASSYTGGSYEQYF.

The CDR3 DNA reads TGTGCCAGCAGTAACAGGGGTAACACAGATACGCAGTATTTT. It yields the protein CASSNRGNTDTQYF. This sequence joins TRBV3-1 (or the pseudogene TRBV3-2) and TRBJ2-3; 7 bases are a match to TRBD1. V shed 6 bases and J 2 bases; nucleotides not matched to a gene: 5. Germline values: CDR1 LGHDT, CDR2 YNNKEL (reference sequence). CDR3 length equals 14 residues.

V gene TRBV5-1 combines with J gene TRBJ1-4, with unresolved D. Germline values: CDR1 SGHRS, CDR2 YFSETQ. The germline V and J ends were trimmed by 1 base and 0 bases, with 4 bases remaining between them. This CDR3 contains 14 residues. CDR3 DNA sequence: TGCGCCAGCAGCTTGACAGCAACTAATGAAAAACTGTTTTTT. Protein sequence: CASSLTATNEKLFF. Variable domain in full (rest from reference TRBV5-1 and TRBJ1-4): KAGVTQTPRYLIKTRGQQVTLSCSPISGHRSVSWYQQTPGQGLQFLFEYFSETQRNKGNFPGRFSGRQFSNSRSEMNVSTLELGDSALYLCASSLTATNEKLFFGSGTQLSVL.

V is TRBV3-1 (or the pseudogene TRBV3-2) and J is TRBJ2-1, with TRBD2 matching 10 bases. J was trimmed by 4 bases and V by 2 bases; bases with no gene match: 5. This CDR3 is 16 amino acids long. CDR1 is LGHDT and CDR2 is YNNKEL in the germline V gene (reference sequence). The chain's CDR3 is CASSQSKRGGYNEQFF. Written as DNA, the CDR3 is TGTGCCAGCAGCCAATCCAAGCGGGGGGGTTACAATGAGCAGTTCTTC.

V and J are TRBV20-1 and TRBJ2-1, with 7 bases identical to TRBD1. CDR3 length equals 15 residues. The V and J ends lost 3 bases and 9 bases, in that order; junction bases with no gene match: 14. Germline values: CDR1 DFQATT, CDR2 SNEGSKA (reference sequence). CDR3 in amino acids: CSASRGQGVIPEQFF. CDR3 DNA sequence: TGCAGTGCTAGTAGGGGTCAGGGGGTTATTCCTGAGCAGTTCTTC.

This chain uses TRBV7-9 with TRBJ1-1; the D gene is possibly TRBD1 (5 bases). The CDR3 is made up of 15 amino acids. Germline V gene sequence: CDR1 SEHNR, CDR2 FQNEAQ (reference sequence). Between the trimmed V and J ends, which lost 5 bases and 0 bases, there was a span of 13 bases. CDR3 sequence (DNA): TGTGCCAGCAGCCCAAGACAGCGAATGAACACTGAAGCTTTCTTT. It specifies CASSPRQRMNTEAFF. Using reference TRBV7-9 and TRBJ1-1 for the parts outside the CDR3, the full variable domain is DTGVSQNPRHKITKRGQNVTFRCDPISEHNRLYWYRQTLGQGPEFLTYFQNEAQLEKSRLLSDRFSAERPKGSFSTLEIQRTEQGDSAMYLCASSPRQRMNTEAFFGQGTRLTVV.

The chain joins TRBV28 to TRBJ2-7, with D tentatively TRBD1 (7 bases). The CDR3 consists of 15 residues. The V end lost 4 bases, the J end lost 2 bases, and 15 bases lay between the germline ends. Germline CDR1 and CDR2: MDHEN and SYDVKM. The CDR3 here is CASSSEEGATYEQYF. CDR3 coding DNA: TGTGCCAGCAGTTCAGAGGAGGGGGCGACCTACGAGCAGTACTTC.

V and J are TRBV28 and TRBJ1-5; D ambiguous. Germline values: CDR1 MDHEN, CDR2 SYDVKM. Trimming cost V 6 bases and J 2 bases, with 14 bases left between them. This CDR3 has 15 residues. CDR3: CASSRRAAGNQPQHF. The CDR3 nucleotides are TGTGCCAGCAGCCGGAGGGCGGCAGGCAATCAGCCCCAGCATTTT.